One and the same sample provided the 27 T cell receptor beta chains below, sequenced in a study of OX40 agonist ivuxolimab in advanced cancers. Generated by immunoSEQ multiplex PCR, the TCRdb table keeps only in-frame clones and is missing some. This sample yields about 43,000 clones, of which 85% to 90% are seen a single time; roughly 12% belongs to the top ten. The specimen comprised CD4+ or CD8+ T cells sorted from blood, sampled in a trial of the OX40 agonist ivuxolimab. The receptor set was obtained from an adult with an advanced solid tumor such as melanoma, head and neck, liver or kidney cancer.

This clone has a single count. The rearrangement links TRBV4-1 to TRBJ1-3, with D tentatively TRBD1 (5 bases). The CDR3 covers 15 residues. Germline V gene lookup returns CDR1 MGHRA and CDR2 YSYEKL. The ends were cut back, 5 bases at V and 4 bases at J, with 15 bases in the middle. The CDR3 DNA reads TGCGCCAGCAGCTCCTTTGGTTGGGGGGGAAACACCATATATTTT. Its translation is CASSSFGWGGNTIYF.

This clone was observed a handful of times. V is TRBV9 and J is TRBJ2-1; D is uncertain. V gave up 3 bases and J gave up 5 bases, with 21 bases separating them. The CDR3 consists of 17 residues. From germline, CDR1 is SGDLS and CDR2 YYNGEE. The chain's CDR3 is CASSANRNSDPHNEQFF. The CDR3 bases are TGTGCCAGCAGCGCCAACCGAAATTCGGACCCGCACAATGAGCAGTTCTTC. The full variable domain, its missing parts supplied by reference TRBV9 and TRBJ2-1, is DSGVTQTPKHLITATGQRVTLRCSPRSGDLSVYWYQQSLDQGLQFLIQYYNGEERAKGNILERFSAQQFPDLHSELNLSSLELGDSALYFCASSANRNSDPHNEQFFGPGTRLTVL.

The rearrangement uses TRBV4-3 and TRBJ1-3, with TRBD1 identical over 10 bases. The CDR3 runs 17 residues. Germline lookup yields CDR1 LGHNA and CDR2 YSLEER. Trimming took 1 base from V and 4 from J; bases not matched to a gene: 7. The CDR3 here is CASSQGPGTGVGNTIYF. As DNA, the CDR3 is TGCGCCAGCAGCCAAGGACCAGGGACAGGGGTAGGAAACACCATATATTTT.

This chain uses TRBV28 with TRBJ2-7; D not certain. CDR1 MDHEN and CDR2 SYDVKM come from the germline V gene. The CDR3 runs to 13 residues. The V and J ends lost 6 bases and 2 bases respectively, with 11 bases between them. The DNA of the CDR3 is TGTGCCAGCAGCCTCGACTGGCCCTACGAGCAGTACTTC. Translating gives CASSLDWPYEQYF.

The table lists this clone with a count of one. The V and J genes are TRBV7-3 and TRBJ2-1, with D perhaps matching TRBD1 (5 bases). The CDR3 contains 15 residues. The V end was cut by 3 bases, the J end by 9 bases, with 18 bases between. CDR1 and CDR2 (germline): SGHTA, FQGTGA. Here the CDR3 reads CASSFYDRPYGEQFF. The CDR3 DNA reads TGTGCCAGCAGCTTCTACGACAGACCCTACGGTGAGCAGTTCTTC.

V usage is TRBV28 and J usage is TRBJ2-3, with D maybe TRBD2 (6 bases). From germline, CDR1 is MDHEN and CDR2 SYDVKM. The CDR3 is 16 residues long. The V end was cut by 3 bases, the J end by 4 bases, with 17 bases between. CDR3 residues: CASSFLREMEADTQYF. The DNA for the CDR3 is TGTGCCAGCAGTTTTCTCCGGGAGATGGAGGCAGATACGCAGTATTTT.

The chain combines TRBV25-1 with TRBJ1-5, with D perhaps matching TRBD1 (5 bases). This CDR3 is built from 15 residues. CDR1 MGHDK and CDR2 SYGVNS come from the germline V gene. V lost 10 bases and J lost 2, with 18 bases in between. The CDR3 DNA is TGTGCCAAGGTCTGGAACTCCAGGGGCAATCAGCCCCAGCATTTT. Amino acids: CAKVWNSRGNQPQHF.

The chain combines TRBV7-2 with TRBJ1-2; maybe TRBD1 (5 bases). CDR1 is SGHTA, CDR2 FQGNSA, per germline. The CDR3 is made up of 14 amino acids. Trimming cost V 4 bases and J 4 bases, with 13 bases left between them. The CDR3 here is CASSSREGPYGYTF. CDR3 sequence (DNA): TGTGCCAGCAGCTCCCGCGAGGGACCCTATGGCTACACCTTC.

The chain has TRBV4-1 and TRBJ2-1, with 7 nucleotides matching TRBD1. CDR1 and CDR2 from the germline V gene are MGHRA and YSYEKL. CDR3 length: 15 amino acids. J lost 2 bases, V lost 0 bases, and 1 base had no gene match. The CDR3 region is CASSQEGTAYNEQFF. The CDR3 DNA sequence: TGCGCCAGCAGCCAAGAAGGGACAGCCTACAATGAGCAGTTCTTC.

The rearrangement joins TRBV20-1 to TRBJ1-3; no definite D call. V was shortened by 3 bases and J by 2 bases, with 2 bases between the two germline ends. Looked up from germline, CDR1 is DFQATT and CDR2 is SNEGSKA (reference sequence). The CDR3 covers 11 residues. Here the CDR3 reads CSASPGNTIYF. As DNA, the CDR3 is TGCAGTGCTAGCCCTGGAAACACCATATATTTT.

CDR3 sequence reads: CASSSGLQVGTQYF. CDR3 DNA: TGCGCCAGCAGCTCGGGACTCCAAGTTGGTACGCAGTATTTT. The chain employs TRBV5-1 and TRBJ2-3; D may be TRBD2 (6 bases). The CDR3 extends over 14 amino acids. The V gene lost 3 bases and the J gene lost 8 bases, with 16 bases spanning the gap. Germline V CDR1 and CDR2: SGHRS, YFSETQ.

The CDR3 sequence is CSAKGAYEQYF. CDR3 coding DNA: TGCAGTGCAAAAGGGGCCTACGAGCAGTACTTC. The chain recombines TRBV20-1 with TRBJ2-7; maybe TRBD1 (5 bases). With 6 bases removed from V and 2 bases from J, the gap between germline ends came to 8 bases. CDR1 DFQATT and CDR2 SNEGSKA come from the germline V gene (reference sequence). This CDR3 contains 11 residues.

The V and J genes are TRBV19 and TRBJ1-5, with D perhaps matching TRBD1 (6 bases). The V gene lost 10 bases and the J gene lost 10 bases, with 23 bases spanning the gap. The CDR3 runs 14 residues. CDR1 is LNHDA, CDR2 SQIVND, per germline (reference sequence). CDR3 DNA sequence: TGTGCCACTGGCGGGGGAGCAATCAGGGGACCCCAGCATTTT. Protein sequence: CATGGGAIRGPQHF.

This clone was counted between two and nine times. The same CDR3 is also encoded by other DNA sequences in this sample. The chain employs TRBV21-1 and TRBJ2-7. TRBV21-1 is annotated as a pseudogene. CDR3 size: 15 residues. The CDR3 region has the DNA TGTGCCAGCAGCAAAGTTTGGGTCAGGAGCTACGAGCAGTACTTC. Protein product: CASSKVWVRSYEQYF.

CDR3 bases: TGTGCCAGCAGCTTGGGTAACTGGGGACCTGAAGCTTTCTTT. It is translated as CASSLGNWGPEAFF. V usage is TRBV5-6 and J usage is TRBJ1-1, with D perhaps matching TRBD1 (5 bases). The CDR3 covers 14 residues. Germline V CDR1 and CDR2: SGHDT, YYEEEE. The V gene lost 0 bases and the J gene lost 6 bases, with 12 bases spanning the gap.

The J gene is TRBJ1-3, the V gene TRBV1. TRBV1 is recorded as a pseudogene. CDR3 length equals 16 residues. The CDR3 DNA reads TGCACCAGCAGCCAAGGGACCCCGGGGCCTGGAAACACCATATATTTT. Its translation is CTSSQGTPGPGNTIYF.

This chain connects TRBV25-1 to TRBJ2-7; 9 nucleotides align to TRBD1. Germline V gene lookup returns CDR1 MGHDK and CDR2 SYGVNS. The CDR3 sequence is 12 residues long. The ends lost 8 bases at V and 7 bases at J; junction bases unmatched: 6. This CDR3 reads CASETGGFEQYF. CDR3 DNA sequence: TGTGCCAGCGAGACAGGGGGATTTGAGCAGTACTTC.

The V call is TRBV15, the J call TRBJ2-7; no definite D call. The germline V gene encodes CDR1 LNHNV and CDR2 YYDKDF (reference sequence). The V end was cut by 4 bases, the J end by 7 bases, with 14 bases between. This CDR3 spans 13 amino acids. The CDR3 sequence: CATSILGNYEQYF. The CDR3 coding sequence is TGTGCCACCAGCATTCTGGGGAACTATGAGCAGTACTTC.

This clone has only one observation. The chain employs TRBV5-4 and TRBJ1-5; unclear D gene. The germline V and J ends were trimmed by 1 base and 0 bases, with 5 bases remaining between them. Germline V gives CDR1 SGHNT, CDR2 YYREEE (reference sequence). The length of the CDR3 is 14 residues. The CDR3 is CASSLQYSNQPQHF. The CDR3 bases are TGTGCCAGCAGCTTGCAGTATAGCAATCAGCCCCAGCATTTT.

The V gene is TRBV28, the J gene TRBJ2-1, with TRBD2 matching over 10 bases. The CDR3 has 14 residues. Germline CDR1 and CDR2: MDHEN and SYDVKM. V trimming: 7 bases; J trimming: 4 bases; junction bases outside the gene matches: 4. The chain's CDR3 is CASNLLAGYNEQFF. CDR3 DNA sequence: TGTGCCAGCAACCTACTAGCGGGGTACAATGAGCAGTTCTTC.

The V and J genes are TRBV7-8 and TRBJ2-7, with 7 positions matching TRBD1. Germline-derived CDR1 and CDR2 are SGHVS and FQNEAQ. The V gene end was trimmed by 1 base and the J gene end by 3 bases; junction bases not matched to a gene: 12. The CDR3 consists of 17 residues. This chain's CDR3 is CASSLEIFGQDRYEQYF. The CDR3 DNA reads TGTGCCAGCAGCTTAGAAATATTTGGACAGGACCGCTACGAGCAGTACTTC.

The CDR3 nucleotides read TGTGCCAGCAGCAAAATAACCGGGGAGCTGTTTTTT. Translating gives CASSKITGELFF. This chain joins TRBV7-9 and TRBJ2-2, with D unclear. CDR3 length: 12 amino acids. Germline V gene data show CDR1 as SEHNR and CDR2 as FQNEAQ (reference sequence). The V and J ends lost 5 bases and 5 bases respectively, with 6 bases between them.

This clone was recorded once. The genes are TRBV28 and TRBJ1-1, with no clear D. Trimming removed 5 bases from V and 0 bases from J, with 7 bases in between. The CDR3 runs 13 residues. Germline assignment: CDR1 MDHEN and CDR2 SYDVKM. The CDR3 nucleotides read TGTGCCAGCAGTCTACACCTGAACACTGAAGCTTTCTTT. This encodes CASSLHLNTEAFF.

This chain links TRBV6-5 with TRBJ2-7; 9 bases map to TRBD1. Unmatched junction bases numbered 6, after V lost 6 bases and J lost 3 bases. The CDR3 covers 14 residues. CDR1 is MNHEY, CDR2 SVGAGI, per germline. This CDR3 reads CASRTGTGFYEQYF. CDR3 DNA: TGTGCCAGCAGAACCGGGACAGGGTTCTACGAGCAGTACTTC.

V is TRBV14 and J is TRBJ2-5; no clear D. The CDR3 is 14 residues long. V lost 2 bases, J lost 0 bases, and 7 bases lay in between. The germline V gene encodes CDR1 SGHDN and CDR2 FVKESK. The chain's CDR3 is CASSQLRYQETQYF. Written as DNA, the CDR3 is TGTGCCAGCAGCCAATTACGGTACCAAGAGACCCAGTACTTC.

About this clone: Other DNA sequences in this specimen translate into the identical CDR3. The genes are TRBV27 and TRBJ2-2; no clear D. Germline lookup yields CDR1 MNHEY and CDR2 SMNVEV (reference sequence). V was pared by 2 bases and J by 6 bases, with 4 bases between. This CDR3 is 12 amino acids long. The CDR3 sequence: CASSLTAGELFF. The CDR3 DNA sequence: TGTGCCAGCAGTTTAACCGCCGGGGAGCTGTTTTTT.

The chain is built from TRBV19 and TRBJ2-7, with D unclear. The germline V and J ends were trimmed by 9 bases and 4 bases, with 16 bases remaining between them. CDR3 length equals 13 residues. Germline V CDR1 and CDR2: LNHDA, SQIVND (reference sequence). CDR3 region: CASAFGFAYEQYF. The DNA of the CDR3 is TGTGCCAGCGCCTTCGGGTTTGCTTACGAGCAGTACTTC. The whole variable domain, filled in from reference TRBV19 and TRBJ2-7, reads DGGITQSPKYLFRKEGQNVTLSCEQNLNHDAMYWYRQDPGQGLRLIYYSQIVNDFQKGDIAEGYSVSREKKESFPLTVTSAQKNPTAFYLCASAFGFAYEQYFGPGTRLTVT.